Shown below are 14 T cell receptor beta chains from a single sample sequenced in a study of CD8 T cells in Susac syndrome. RNA in amounts of roughly 0.5 to 1 ug was reverse transcribed with random hexamers. TCRdb passed the immunoSEQ multiplex PCR reads through MiXCR, listing each CDR3 protein once. Found here are a few hundred thousand distinct CDR3 sequences, 92% of them singletons; the top ten hold about 0.07%. Material for sequencing was CD4+ T cells from PBMCs. The receptors here all came from a human donor with multiple sclerosis.

This clonotype was counted a single time. The chain has TRBV27 and TRBJ2-5; 7 bases agree with TRBD2. The V gene's germline CDR1 is MNHEY and CDR2 SMNVEV (reference sequence). CDR3 length equals 15 residues. V trimming: 5 bases; J trimming: 4 bases; junction bases outside the gene matches: 10. In nucleotides, the CDR3 is TGTGCCAGCAGTCCCTCGGGGGGAGGGTTAGAGACCCAGTACTTC. It is translated as CASSPSGGGLETQYF.

The chain couples TRBV12-3 or TRBV12-4 to TRBJ1-1; D might be TRBD1 (5 bases). This CDR3 region has 15 residues. Deletions cut 3 bases from V and 4 bases from J, with 15 bases between. The CDR3 sequence: CASSFSGEVGTEAFF. The CDR3 DNA is TGTGCCAGCAGTTTTTCGGGGGAAGTGGGCACTGAAGCTTTCTTT.

The chain has TRBV5-1 and TRBJ2-1; no definite D call. Germline CDR1 reads SGHRS; CDR2 reads YFSETQ. The CDR3 loop spans 18 amino acids. The ends were cut back, 1 base at V and 0 bases at J, with 17 bases in the middle. CDR3 region: CASSLTPIGSTSYNEQFF. In DNA form, the CDR3 reads TGCGCCAGCAGCTTGACTCCTATCGGTTCGACCTCCTACAATGAGCAGTTCTTC.

The chain is built from TRBV27 and TRBJ1-6, with 7 bases fitting TRBD1. This CDR3 has 15 amino acids. The trim removed 5 bases at V and 10 bases at J, leaving 11 bases unmatched. The germline gives CDR1 MNHEY, CDR2 SMNVEV (reference sequence). The CDR3 bases are TGTGCCAGCAGTCCCCACCGACAGGGACTCTCACCCCTCCACTTT. Translated, it gives CASSPHRQGLSPLHF.

CDR3 coding DNA: TGTGCCACCGCCTTACCCCCCTGGACGACAACCTACAATGAGCAGTTCTTC. Translation gives CATALPPWTTTYNEQFF. V gene TRBV24-1 combines with J gene TRBJ2-1; D unresolved. Germline V gene data show CDR1 as KGHDR and CDR2 as SFDVKD. CDR3 size: 17 residues. V was pared by 9 bases and J by 2 bases, with 22 bases between.

This clonotype has a single count. V is TRBV6-5 and J is TRBJ1-2, with 9 bases that match TRBD1. CDR3 length: 18 residues. V was pared by 0 bases and J by 8 bases, with 16 bases of the junction left unmatched. Germline CDR1 MNHEY, CDR2 SVGAGI. The CDR3 DNA follows: TGTGCCAGCAGTTACTCGGTTTTCTCTAAACAGGGGGCTGGAGGCTACACCTTC. It specifies CASSYSVFSKQGAGGYTF.

This rearrangement joins TRBV7-9 to TRBJ1-2, with 7 bases identical to TRBD1. Unmatched junction bases numbered 14, after V lost 7 bases and J lost 3 bases. Germline assignment: CDR1 SEHNR and CDR2 FQNEAQ (reference sequence). This CDR3 is 16 amino acids long. The CDR3 loop reads CASTGGQAPRDYGYTF. In DNA, the CDR3 is TGTGCCAGCACAGGAGGACAGGCCCCGAGGGACTATGGCTACACCTTC.

In this sample, this clonotype turned up once. V gene TRBV5-4 combines with J gene TRBJ2-1; 10 bases fit TRBD1. There are 14 residues in the CDR3. V was clipped by 5 bases and J by 8 bases; unmatched bases: 7. CDR1 and CDR2 (germline): SGHNT, YYREEE (reference sequence). CDR3 DNA sequence: TGTGCCAGCAGTTACCGACAGGGGGCTTATGAGCAGTTCTTC. Encoded protein: CASSYRQGAYEQFF. Full variable domain (outside the CDR3, taken from reference TRBV5-4 and TRBJ2-1): ETGVTQSPTHLIKTRGQQVTLRCSSQSGHNTVSWYQQALGQGPQFIFQYYREEENGRGNFPPRFSGLQFPNYSSELNVNALELDDSALYLCASSYRQGAYEQFFGPGTRLTVL.

This clonotype was detected only a few times. V and J are TRBV28 and TRBJ2-7; D may be TRBD1 (5 bases). V gave up 3 bases and J gave up 2 bases, with 8 bases separating them. The germline CDR1 and CDR2 sequences are MDHEN and SYDVKM. The CDR3 is 13 amino acids. The CDR3 nucleotides read TGTGCCAGCAGTTTGCAGGGCCCCTACGAGCAGTACTTC. It codes for CASSLQGPYEQYF.

This clonotype was observed a single time. The rearrangement links TRBV20-1 to TRBJ1-1; D is perhaps TRBD1 (6 bases). The CDR3 covers 15 residues. Germline assignment: CDR1 DFQATT and CDR2 SNEGSKA (reference sequence). V lost 5 bases and J 1 base, leaving 17 bases between the germline ends. Here the CDR3 DNA reads TGCAGTGCTGAGACAGGTTGGGTATCGAACACTGAAGCTTTCTTT. Residues: CSAETGWVSNTEAFF.

The rearrangement joins TRBV18 to TRBJ2-7; 13 bases map to TRBD2. The CDR3 consists of 17 residues. Germline V CDR1 and CDR2: KGHSH, LQKENI. The V gene end was trimmed by 3 bases and the J gene end by 5 bases; junction bases not matched to a gene: 10. CDR3 region: CASSPRTSGSPSNEQYF. CDR3 coding DNA: TGTGCCAGCTCACCCCGGACTAGCGGGAGCCCCAGTAACGAGCAGTACTTC.

The chain joins TRBV7-2 to TRBJ1-2; 7 bases fit TRBD1. The CDR3 has 14 residues. The ends lost 1 base at V and 4 bases at J; junction bases unmatched: 3. Looked up from germline, CDR1 is SGHTA and CDR2 is FQGNSA. The CDR3 is CASSLVAGGYGYTF. In DNA form, the CDR3 reads TGTGCCAGCAGCTTAGTTGCAGGGGGCTATGGCTACACCTTC.

The V gene is TRBV27, the J gene TRBJ2-7; possible D gene TRBD1, 5 bases. Germline CDR1 is MNHEY and CDR2 is SMNVEV (reference sequence). This CDR3 comprises 14 residues. Deletions cut 3 bases from V and 2 bases from J, with 11 bases between. The DNA of the CDR3 is TGTGCCAGCAGTTTTCGTCAGGGCCCCTACGAGCAGTACTTC. Amino acid sequence: CASSFRQGPYEQYF.

The chain carries TRBV11-3 and TRBJ2-1, with 7 positions matching TRBD1. Germline assignment: CDR1 SGHNT and CDR2 YENEEA. The V and J ends lost 5 bases and 1 base, in that order; junction bases with no gene match: 8. The CDR3 extends over 16 amino acids. The CDR3 here is CASSRHGQASYNEQFF. CDR3 nucleotides: TGTGCCAGCAGCAGACACGGACAGGCTTCCTACAATGAGCAGTTCTTC. The entire variable domain, with the rest obtained from reference TRBV11-3 and TRBJ2-1, is as follows: EAGVVQSPRYKIIEKKQPVAFWCNPISGHNTLYWYLQNLGQGPELLIRYENEEAVDDSQLPKDRFSAERLKGVDSTLKIQPAELGDSAVYLCASSRHGQASYNEQFFGPGTRLTVL.